This T cell receptor beta chain is from a study of T cell responses to AZD1222 COVID-19 vaccine. General study points: Clonal diversity was possibly underestimated; the donors were predominantly white British and more often female.

The repertoire was sequenced with immunoSEQ multiplex PCR; TCRdb's copy has only in-frame clones and lacks some. The repertoire holds more than 70,000 clones, 90% seen once, with 3% to 3.5% in the top ten. Worth noting for this clone: The antigen is undetermined.

The V gene lost 7 bases and the J gene lost 0 bases, with 13 bases spanning the gap. Germline V gene lookup returns CDR1 MNHEY and CDR2 SVGAGI. This CDR3 comprises 15 residues. The chain links TRBV6-5 to TRBJ1-5; D is unclear. The sequence derives from an adult who received the AZD1222 COVID-19 vaccine. Sequencing used peripheral blood, obtained 28 days after the second AZD1222 dose. In nucleotides, the CDR3 is TGTGCCAGCATTTGGCAGACCTATAGCAATCAGCCCCAGCATTTT. This codes for CASIWQTYSNQPQHF.